This TCR beta chain appears in the sequencing data of a study of T-cell reconstitution after alpha-beta-depleted transplantation in children. In this sample, this clonotype turned up many times. For TCRbeta, the library was prepared with unique molecular identifiers. TCRdb reprocessed the PCR reads with MiXCR, giving one entry per CDR3 protein. Here the sample spans 450,000 to 600,000 distinct CDR3 sequences, around 20% being singletons. The receptor was isolated from a human donor who donated a stem cell graft to a child with acute lymphoblastic leukemia. The sample in question was PBMCs from the stem cell graft donor, obtained from the stem cell graft.

The CDR3 protein is CASSLRTGQYTF. The CDR3 DNA sequence: TGCGCCAGCAGCCTTCGGACAGGGCAATACACCTTC. The chain carries TRBV4-1 and TRBJ1-2, with 8 bases lining up with TRBD1. The CDR3 length is 12 residues. J lost 11 bases, V lost 4 bases, and 6 bases had no gene match. Germline CDR1 is MGHRA and CDR2 is YSYEKL.